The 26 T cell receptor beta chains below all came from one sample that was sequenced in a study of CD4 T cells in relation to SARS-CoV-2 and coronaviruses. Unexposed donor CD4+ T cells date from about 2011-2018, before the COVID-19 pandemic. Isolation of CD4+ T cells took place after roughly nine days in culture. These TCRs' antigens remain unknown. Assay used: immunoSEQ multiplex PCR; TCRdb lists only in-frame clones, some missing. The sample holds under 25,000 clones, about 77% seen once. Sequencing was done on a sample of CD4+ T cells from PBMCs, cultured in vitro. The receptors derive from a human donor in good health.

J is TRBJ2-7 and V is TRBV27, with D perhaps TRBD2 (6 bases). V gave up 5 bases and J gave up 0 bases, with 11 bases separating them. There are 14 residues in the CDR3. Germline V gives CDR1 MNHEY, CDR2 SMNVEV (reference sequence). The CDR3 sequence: CASSPWDSSYEQYF. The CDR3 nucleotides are TGTGCCAGCAGTCCCTGGGACTCCTCCTACGAGCAGTACTTC.

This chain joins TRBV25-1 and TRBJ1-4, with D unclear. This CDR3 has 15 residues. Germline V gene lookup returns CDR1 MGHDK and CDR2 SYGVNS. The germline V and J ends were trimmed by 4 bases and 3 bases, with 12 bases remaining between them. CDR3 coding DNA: TGTGCCAGCAGTGTAAATTCTCTGGCTAATGAAAAACTGTTTTTT. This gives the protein CASSVNSLANEKLFF.

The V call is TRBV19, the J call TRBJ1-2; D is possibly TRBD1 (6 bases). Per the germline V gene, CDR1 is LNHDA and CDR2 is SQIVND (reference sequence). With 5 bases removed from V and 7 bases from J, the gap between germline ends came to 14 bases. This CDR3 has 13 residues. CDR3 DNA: TGTGCCAGTAGTCTCAACAGGGAGGGTGGCTACACCTTC. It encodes CASSLNREGGYTF.

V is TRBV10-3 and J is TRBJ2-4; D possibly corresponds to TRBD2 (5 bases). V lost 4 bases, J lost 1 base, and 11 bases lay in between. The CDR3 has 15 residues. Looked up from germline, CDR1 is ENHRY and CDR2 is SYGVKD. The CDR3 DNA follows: TGTGCCATCAGTGCCGGGTGGGAGGCCAAAAACATTCAGTACTTC. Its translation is CAISAGWEAKNIQYF.

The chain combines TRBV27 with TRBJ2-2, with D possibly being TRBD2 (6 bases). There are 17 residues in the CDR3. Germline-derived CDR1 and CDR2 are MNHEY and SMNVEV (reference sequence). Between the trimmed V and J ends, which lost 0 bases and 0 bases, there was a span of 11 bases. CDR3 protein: CASSLSRGIANTGELFF. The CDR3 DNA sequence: TGTGCCAGCAGTTTATCGCGGGGTATCGCGAACACCGGGGAGCTGTTTTTT.

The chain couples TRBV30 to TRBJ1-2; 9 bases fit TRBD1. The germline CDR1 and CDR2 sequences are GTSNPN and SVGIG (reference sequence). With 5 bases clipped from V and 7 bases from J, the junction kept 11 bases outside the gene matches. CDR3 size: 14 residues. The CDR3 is CAWAPHRGQGGYTF. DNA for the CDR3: TGTGCCTGGGCCCCACACAGGGGGCAGGGTGGCTACACCTTC.

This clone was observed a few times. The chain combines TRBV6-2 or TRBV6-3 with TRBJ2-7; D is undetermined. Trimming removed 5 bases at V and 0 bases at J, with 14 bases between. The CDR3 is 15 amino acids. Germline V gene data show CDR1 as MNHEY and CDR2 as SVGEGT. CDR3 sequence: CASSDPGRTSYEQYF. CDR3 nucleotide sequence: TGTGCCAGCAGTGACCCAGGACGGACCTCCTACGAGCAGTACTTC.

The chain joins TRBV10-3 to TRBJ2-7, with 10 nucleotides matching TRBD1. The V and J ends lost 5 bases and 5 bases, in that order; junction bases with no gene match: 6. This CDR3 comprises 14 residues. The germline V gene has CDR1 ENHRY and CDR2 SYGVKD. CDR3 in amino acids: CAISILDRGNEQYF. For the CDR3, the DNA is TGTGCCATCAGTATCCTGGACAGGGGGAACGAGCAGTACTTC.

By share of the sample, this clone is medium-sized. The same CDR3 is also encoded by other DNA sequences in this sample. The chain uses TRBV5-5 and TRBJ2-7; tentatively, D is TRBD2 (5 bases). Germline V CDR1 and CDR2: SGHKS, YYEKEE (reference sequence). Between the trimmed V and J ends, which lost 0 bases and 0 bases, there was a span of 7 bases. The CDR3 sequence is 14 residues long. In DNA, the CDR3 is TGTGCCAGCAGCTTGGTCGGGAACTCCTACGAGCAGTACTTC. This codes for CASSLVGNSYEQYF.

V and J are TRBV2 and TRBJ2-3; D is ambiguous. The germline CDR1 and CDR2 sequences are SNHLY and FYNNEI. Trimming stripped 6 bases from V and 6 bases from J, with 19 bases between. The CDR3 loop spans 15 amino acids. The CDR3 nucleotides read TGTGCCAGCAGCGCTTCCGTCCTTACCGCGGATACGCAGTATTTT. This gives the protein CASSASVLTADTQYF.

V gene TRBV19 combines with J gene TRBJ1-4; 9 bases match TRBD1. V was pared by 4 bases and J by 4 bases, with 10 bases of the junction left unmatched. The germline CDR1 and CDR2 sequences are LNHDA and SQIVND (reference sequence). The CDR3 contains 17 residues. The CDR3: CASSTSGQGLLNEKLFF. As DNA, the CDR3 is TGTGCCAGTAGTACCTCGGGACAGGGCCTCCTTAATGAAAAACTGTTTTTT.

Here the CDR3 reads CASEPWTRDQPQHF. CDR3 bases: TGTGCCAGCGAACCTTGGACGAGGGATCAGCCCCAGCATTTT. The rearrangement links TRBV2 to TRBJ1-5; D gene unclear. Germline CDR1 is SNHLY and CDR2 is FYNNEI. CDR3 length: 14 amino acids. The germline V and J ends were trimmed by 8 bases and 5 bases, with 16 bases remaining between them.

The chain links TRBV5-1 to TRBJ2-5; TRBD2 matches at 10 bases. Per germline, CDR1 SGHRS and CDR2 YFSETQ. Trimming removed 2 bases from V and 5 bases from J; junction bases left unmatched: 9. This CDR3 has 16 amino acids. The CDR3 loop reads CASSFLAGVSGETQYF. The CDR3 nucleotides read TGCGCCAGCAGCTTCCTAGCGGGAGTAAGCGGGGAGACCCAGTACTTC.

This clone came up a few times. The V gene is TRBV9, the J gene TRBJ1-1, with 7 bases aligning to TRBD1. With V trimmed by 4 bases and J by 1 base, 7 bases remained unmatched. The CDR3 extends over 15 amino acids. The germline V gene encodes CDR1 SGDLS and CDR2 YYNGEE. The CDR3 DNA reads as TGTGCCAGCAGCATCAGGGGGGGGCCGAACACTGAAGCTTTCTTT. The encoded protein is CASSIRGGPNTEAFF. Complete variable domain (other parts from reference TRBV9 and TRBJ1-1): DSGVTQTPKHLITATGQRVTLRCSPRSGDLSVYWYQQSLDQGLQFLIQYYNGEERAKGNILERFSAQQFPDLHSELNLSSLELGDSALYFCASSIRGGPNTEAFFGQGTRLTVV.

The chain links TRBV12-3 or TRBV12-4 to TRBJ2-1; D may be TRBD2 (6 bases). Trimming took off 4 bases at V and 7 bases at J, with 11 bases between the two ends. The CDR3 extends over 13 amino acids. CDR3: CASSWSEGNEQFF. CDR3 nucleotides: TGTGCCAGCAGTTGGTCGGAGGGGAATGAGCAGTTCTTC.

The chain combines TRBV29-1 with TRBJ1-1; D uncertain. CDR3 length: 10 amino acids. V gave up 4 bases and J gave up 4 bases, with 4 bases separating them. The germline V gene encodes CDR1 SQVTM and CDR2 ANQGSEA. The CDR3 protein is CSVAVTEAFF. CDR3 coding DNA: TGCAGCGTTGCGGTCACTGAAGCTTTCTTT.

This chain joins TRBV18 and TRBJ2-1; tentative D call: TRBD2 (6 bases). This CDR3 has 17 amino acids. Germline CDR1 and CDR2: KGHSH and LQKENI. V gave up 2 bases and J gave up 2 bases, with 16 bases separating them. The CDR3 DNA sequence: TGTGCCAGCTCACCAGGAGAACTCGCGGGGACCTACAATGAGCAGTTCTTC. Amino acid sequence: CASSPGELAGTYNEQFF.

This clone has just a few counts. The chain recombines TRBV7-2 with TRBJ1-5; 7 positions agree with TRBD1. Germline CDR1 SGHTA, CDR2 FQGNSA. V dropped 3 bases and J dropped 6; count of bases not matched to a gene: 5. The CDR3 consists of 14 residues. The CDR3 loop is CASSFLQGGQPQHF. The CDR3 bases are TGTGCCAGCAGCTTTCTCCAGGGGGGTCAGCCCCAGCATTTT.

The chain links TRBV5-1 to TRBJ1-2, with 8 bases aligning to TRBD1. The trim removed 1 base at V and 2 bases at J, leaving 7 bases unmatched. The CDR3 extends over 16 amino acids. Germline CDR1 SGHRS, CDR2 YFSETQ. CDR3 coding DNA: TGCGCCAGCAGCTTGACCGGGACAGGACCAAACTATGGCTACACCTTC. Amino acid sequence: CASSLTGTGPNYGYTF.

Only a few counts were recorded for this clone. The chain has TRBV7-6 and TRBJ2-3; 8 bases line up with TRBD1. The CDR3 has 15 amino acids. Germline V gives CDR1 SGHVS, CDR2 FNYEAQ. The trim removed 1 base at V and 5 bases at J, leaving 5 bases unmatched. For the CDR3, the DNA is TGTGCCAGCAGCTTAGGGGCAGGGGGCAGAGATACGCAGTATTTT. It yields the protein CASSLGAGGRDTQYF.

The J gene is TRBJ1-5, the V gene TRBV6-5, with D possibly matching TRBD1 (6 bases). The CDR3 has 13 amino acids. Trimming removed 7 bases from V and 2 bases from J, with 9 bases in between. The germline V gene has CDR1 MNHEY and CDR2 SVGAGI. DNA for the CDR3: TGTGCCAGCAACCAGGGGCGCAATCAGCCCCAGCATTTT. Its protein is CASNQGRNQPQHF.

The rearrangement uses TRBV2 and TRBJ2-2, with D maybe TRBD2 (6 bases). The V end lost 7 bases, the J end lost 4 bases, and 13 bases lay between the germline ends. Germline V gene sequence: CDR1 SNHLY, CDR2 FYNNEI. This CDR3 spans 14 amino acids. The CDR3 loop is CASIGGGVTGELFF. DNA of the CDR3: TGTGCCAGCATCGGCGGAGGGGTCACCGGGGAGCTGTTTTTT.

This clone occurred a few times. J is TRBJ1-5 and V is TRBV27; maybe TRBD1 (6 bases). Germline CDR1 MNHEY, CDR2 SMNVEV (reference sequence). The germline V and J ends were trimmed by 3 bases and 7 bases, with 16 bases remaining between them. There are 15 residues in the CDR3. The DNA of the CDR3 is TGTGCCAGCAGTTTGATTAGCAGGGGCAGCCAGCCCCAGCATTTT. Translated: CASSLISRGSQPQHF.

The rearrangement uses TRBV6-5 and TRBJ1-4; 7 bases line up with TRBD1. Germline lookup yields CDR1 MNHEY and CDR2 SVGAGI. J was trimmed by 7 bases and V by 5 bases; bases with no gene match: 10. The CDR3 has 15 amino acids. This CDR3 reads CASSPQTGLREKLFF. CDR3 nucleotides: TGTGCCAGCAGTCCCCAGACAGGGTTGCGTGAAAAACTGTTTTTT.

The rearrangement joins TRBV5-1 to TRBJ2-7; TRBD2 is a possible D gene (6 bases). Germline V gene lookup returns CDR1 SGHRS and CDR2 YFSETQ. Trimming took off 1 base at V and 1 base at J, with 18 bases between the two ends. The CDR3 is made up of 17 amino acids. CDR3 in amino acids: CASSLFVSGPASYEQYF. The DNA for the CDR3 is TGCGCCAGCAGCTTGTTTGTTAGCGGACCCGCGTCCTACGAGCAGTACTTC.

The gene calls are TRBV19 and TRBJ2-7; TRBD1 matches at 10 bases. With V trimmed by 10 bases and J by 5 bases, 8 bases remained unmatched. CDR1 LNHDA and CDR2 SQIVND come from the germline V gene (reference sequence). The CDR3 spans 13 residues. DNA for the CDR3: TGTGCCACCTCTAGACAGGGGGCCGACGAGCAGTACTTC. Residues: CATSRQGADEQYF.